The clone carrying this TCR beta chain was detected only a few times. As yet, its antigen is unknown. This specimen belongs to a study of identical twins. CDR3 size: 13 residues. Trimming took 0 bases from V and 9 from J, leaving 8 bases between them. Via MiXCR, TCRdb re-called the 5' RACE reads, giving one row per CDR3 protein. The top ten hold approximately 0.89% of the sample, which has roughly 700,000 distinct CDR3 sequences, 8.5% to 9% seen once. General study results and limits: Excess sharing by twins proved weaker in beta out-of-frame sequences. Interpretation of the results relied on cross-sectional statistical analysis and not on following the same donors.

This same sample was also taken into another study, of yellow fever vaccine responses in identical twins.

The receptor was isolated from a woman between 18 and 29 years old in good health. Material for sequencing was PBMCs. The chain is built from TRBV12-3 or TRBV12-4 and TRBJ1-4; D uncertain. Here the CDR3 DNA reads TGTGCCAGCAGTTTAGCAGTCAATCAAAAACTGTTTTTT. It translates to CASSLAVNQKLFF.